The rows below give T cell receptor beta chains drawn from one sample of a study of Graves' ophthalmopathy and Graves' hyperthyroidism. TCRdb fed the multiplex PCR reads into MiXCR, producing one record per CDR3 protein. The profile shows about 500,000 distinct CDR3 sequences, around 15% of them singletons. Sequencing was done on a sample of blood. The receptors come from a woman aged 30 to 39 with Graves' ophthalmopathy. Each CDR3 is given without its conserved first and last residue. Only some rows state a clone size, as once, few, many or a class for expanded clones.

v_call	j_call	clone_size	cdr3_aa
TRBV4-1	TRBJ1-1	few	ASSQDLGGLGEAF
TRBV6-5	TRBJ1-6	many	ASSYQGQYNSPLH
TRBV12-3/TRBV12-4	TRBJ1-2	many	ASSPDRDGDYGYT
TRBV27	TRBJ1-5	many	ASSGGGGAGQPQH
TRBV19	TRBJ1-2	many	ASSIGTGPLGYT
TRBV27	TRBJ1-6	many	ASTTGASYNSPLH
TRBV20-1	TRBJ2-7	many	SATVNYEQY
TRBV6-1	TRBJ2-7	NA	AIRSSGGAGEQY
TRBV20-1	TRBJ1-1	many	SARDFTGTGEAF
TRBV5-4	TRBJ1-2	many	ASSGGPYGYT
TRBV6-1	TRBJ2-2	many	ASTTGSAGELF
TRBV4-1	TRBJ1-6	few	ASSADPGLPTSSYNSPLH
TRBV7-2	TRBJ2-7	many	ASSLWGPSYEQY
TRBV4-1	TRBJ2-7	NA	ASSQEGQLGEQC
TRBV29-1	TRBJ2-7	many	SSRQAGSYEQY
TRBV6-5	TRBJ1-2	many	ASSYTGRYGYT
TRBV30	TRBJ1-1	few	AWSVGRGKLAEAF
TRBV7-2	TRBJ1-2	many	ASSSVANYGYT
TRBV7-2	TRBJ2-7	many	ASSWEPGGGEQY
TRBV28	TRBJ2-2	many	ASSSGQLGTGELF
TRBV9	TRBJ2-5	many	ASSVGLAGETQY
TRBV5-1	TRBJ2-5	NA	ASSDQTGVEETQY
TRBV13	TRBJ2-7	NA	ASSSRGAGDEQY
TRBV12-3/TRBV12-4	TRBJ2-5	many	ASRARGEETQY
TRBV6-2/TRBV6-3	TRBJ2-7	many	ASSYSGLRGEQY
TRBV12-5	TRBJ2-2	many	ASGLVTGNTGELF
TRBV10-1	TRBJ1-1	many	ARGPPPHRESNTEAF
TRBV20-1	TRBJ1-6	many	SAREGNNSPLH
TRBV7-9	TRBJ2-5	many	ASGRYQETQY
TRBV11-2	TRBJ1-2	many	ASSSITGAGGEGYT
TRBV6-5	TRBJ2-2	many	ASRPGQGASGELF
TRBV6-1	TRBJ1-6	many	ASSGTAGSSPLH
TRBV27	TRBJ2-5	many	ASSLEAGGKTQY
TRBV12-3/TRBV12-4	TRBJ2-7	NA	ASSLAPLAVYEQY
TRBV20-1	TRBJ1-1	many	SARRTTGTEAF
TRBV6-5	TRBJ2-2	many	ASSYSNAGADTGELF
TRBV2	TRBJ2-7	many	ASSAPGGGTYEQY
TRBV30	TRBJ1-5	NA	AWSPPRAFPRQPQH
TRBV3-1	TRBJ1-2	few	ASSTRTGDNYGYT
TRBV11-1	TRBJ1-1	NA	ASSLRKTGQGIAEAF
TRBV12-3/TRBV12-4	TRBJ1-5	many	ASSQEGNQPQH
TRBV4-1	TRBJ1-1	NA	ASSQDRVTEAC
TRBV19	TRBJ1-2	many	ASSMEGTFDYGYT
TRBV29-1	TRBJ2-7	many	SVDVGGITSYEQY
TRBV11-1	TRBJ1-1	many	ASSFLWEGTEAF
TRBV12-3/TRBV12-4	TRBJ1-1	many	ASSDRAAAF